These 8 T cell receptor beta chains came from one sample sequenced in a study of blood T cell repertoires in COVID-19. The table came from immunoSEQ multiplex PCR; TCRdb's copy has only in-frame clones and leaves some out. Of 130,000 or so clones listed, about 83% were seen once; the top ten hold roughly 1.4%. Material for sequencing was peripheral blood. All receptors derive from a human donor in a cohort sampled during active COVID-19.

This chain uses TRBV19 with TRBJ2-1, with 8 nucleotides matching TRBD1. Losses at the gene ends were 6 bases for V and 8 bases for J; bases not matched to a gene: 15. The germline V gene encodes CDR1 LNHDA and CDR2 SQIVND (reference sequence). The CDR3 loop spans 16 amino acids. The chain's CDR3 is CASSTLPGQAVDEQFF. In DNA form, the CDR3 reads TGTGCCAGTAGCACCCTTCCGGGACAGGCGGTGGATGAGCAGTTCTTC.

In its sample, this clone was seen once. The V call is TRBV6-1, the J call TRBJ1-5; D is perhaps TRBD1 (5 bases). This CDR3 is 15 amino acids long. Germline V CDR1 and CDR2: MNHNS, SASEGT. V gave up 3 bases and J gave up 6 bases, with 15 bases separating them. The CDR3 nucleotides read TGTGCCAGCAGTGATTATCGGACAAGGGGTCAGCCCCAGCATTTT. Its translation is CASSDYRTRGQPQHF.

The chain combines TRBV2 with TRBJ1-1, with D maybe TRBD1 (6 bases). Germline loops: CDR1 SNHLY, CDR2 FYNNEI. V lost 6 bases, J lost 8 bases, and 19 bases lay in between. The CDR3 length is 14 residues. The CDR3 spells CASSANGQIIEAFF. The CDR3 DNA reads TGTGCCAGCAGCGCCAATGGACAGATCATAGAAGCTTTCTTT.

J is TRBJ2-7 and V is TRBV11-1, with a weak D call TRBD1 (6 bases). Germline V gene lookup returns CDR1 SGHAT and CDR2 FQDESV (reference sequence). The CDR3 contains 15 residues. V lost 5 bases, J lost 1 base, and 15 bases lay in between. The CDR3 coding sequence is TGTGCCAGCAGCCAACAGGGCAGCCCTTCCTACGAGCAGTACTTC. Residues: CASSQQGSPSYEQYF.

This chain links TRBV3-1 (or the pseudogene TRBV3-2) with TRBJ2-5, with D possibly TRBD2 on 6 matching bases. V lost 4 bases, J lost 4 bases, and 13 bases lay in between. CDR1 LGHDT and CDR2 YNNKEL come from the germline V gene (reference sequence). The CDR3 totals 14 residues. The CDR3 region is CASSPRQGGETQYF. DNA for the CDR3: TGTGCCAGCAGCCCCCGCCAGGGAGGAGAGACCCAGTACTTC.

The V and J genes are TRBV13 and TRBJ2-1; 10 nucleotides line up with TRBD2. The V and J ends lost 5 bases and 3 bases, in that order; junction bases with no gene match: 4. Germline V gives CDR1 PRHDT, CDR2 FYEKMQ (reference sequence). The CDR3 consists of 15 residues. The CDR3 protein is CASSLRLAGYNEQFF. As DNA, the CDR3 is TGTGCCAGCAGCCTCCGACTAGCGGGCTACAATGAGCAGTTCTTC.

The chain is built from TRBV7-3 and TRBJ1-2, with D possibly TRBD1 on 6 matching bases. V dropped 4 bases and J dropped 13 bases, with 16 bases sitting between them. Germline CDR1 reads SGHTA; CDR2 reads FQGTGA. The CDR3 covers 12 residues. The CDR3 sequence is CASSSFAGARTF. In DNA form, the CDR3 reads TGTGCCAGCAGCTCCTTTGCGGGGGCGCGCACCTTC.

This chain's CDR3 is CASSLGYGGAYGYTF. CDR3 coding DNA: TGTGCCAGCAGCTTAGGGTATGGAGGGGCCTATGGCTACACCTTC. This chain links TRBV7-3 with TRBJ1-2; a possible D gene is TRBD1 (5 bases). Germline V CDR1 and CDR2: SGHTA, FQGTGA. The V and J ends lost 2 bases and 4 bases respectively, with 14 bases between them. The CDR3 spans 15 residues.